The entry that follows covers one T cell receptor beta chain sequence. This sample was taken from a study of blood T cell repertoires in COVID-19. Study-level information: Samples taken during acute and convalescent COVID-19 were collected in the United States, Italy and Spain.

Authors' processing steps: Amplified reference gene primers provided the basis for estimating nucleated cell counts. Method: immunoSEQ multiplex PCR; TCRdb's copy keeps in-frame clones and lacks some. The V and J calls and clone size were taken over from that table, and D and trimming were inferred from the DNA. The top ten hold approximately 3.3% of the sample, which has 95,000 to 110,000 clones, approximately 83% seen once. Germline values: CDR1 MNHEY, CDR2 SVGEGT. The V end lost 6 bases, the J end lost 8 bases, and 16 bases lay between the germline ends. This CDR3 contains 13 residues. Sequencing was done on a sample of peripheral blood. The sequence was obtained from a woman of 80 years or more with active or convalescent COVID-19. The V call is TRBV6-2 or TRBV6-3, the J call TRBJ1-2; the D is unclear. The chain's CDR3 is CASSLRGASGYTF. The CDR3 DNA is TGTGCCAGCAGCCTCCGGGGTGCCTCGGGCTACACCTTC.